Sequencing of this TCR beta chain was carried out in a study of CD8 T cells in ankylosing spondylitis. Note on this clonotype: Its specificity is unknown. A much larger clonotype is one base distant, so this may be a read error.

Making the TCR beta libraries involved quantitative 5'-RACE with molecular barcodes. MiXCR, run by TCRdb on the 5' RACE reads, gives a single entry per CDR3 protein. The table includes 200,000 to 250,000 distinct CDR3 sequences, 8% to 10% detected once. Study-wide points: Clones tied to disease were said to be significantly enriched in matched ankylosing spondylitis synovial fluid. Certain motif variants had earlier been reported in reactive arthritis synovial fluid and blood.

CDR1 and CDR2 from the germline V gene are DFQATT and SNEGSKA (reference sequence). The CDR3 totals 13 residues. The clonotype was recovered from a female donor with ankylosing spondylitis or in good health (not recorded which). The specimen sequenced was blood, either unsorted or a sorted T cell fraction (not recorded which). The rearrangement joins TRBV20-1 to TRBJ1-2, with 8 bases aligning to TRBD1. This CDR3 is CGARDRLHYGYTF. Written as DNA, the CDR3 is TGCGGTGCCAGGGACAGGTTACACTATGGCTACACCTTC.